This T cell receptor beta chain was profiled in a study of low-dose radiotherapy and immunotherapy resistance in tumors. Comment on this clonotype: A far larger clone is just one base off, so this is likely a read error.

Both TCRalpha and TCRbeta chains were reverse transcribed with V-gene-specific primers. TCRs were put through approximately 20 PCR cycles of amplification with Phusion. A constant-region primer and the V-primer adapter served as the primer pair. Isolated mRNA underwent amplification via in vitro transcription. TCRdb re-called the reads through MiXCR, storing one row per CDR3 protein. The repertoire holds around 65,000 distinct CDR3 sequences, with 26% as singletons. The time point: before trial treatment. Germline values: CDR1 MDHEN, CDR2 SYDVKM. Trimming cost V 9 bases and J 10 bases, with 22 bases left between them. The CDR3 contains 14 residues.

The chain uses TRBV28 and TRBJ2-1; D may be TRBD1 (7 bases). The receptor was isolated from a male donor with rectosigmoid adenocarcinoma. The specimen was PBMCs, collected before treatment. The CDR3 DNA reads as TGTGCCAGTTCTACCCGACGCAGGGGGAGGGAGCAGTTCTTC. Protein product: CASSTRRRGREQFF.